A single sample is the source of the 18 T cell receptor beta chains below, sequenced in a study of regulatory T cells in long-lasting Graves disease (dated by TCRdb to about 2021). The library relied on multiplex PCR. Sequencing instrument: Illumina HiSeq 4000. To build TCR beta libraries, CDR3 regions were amplified by Arm-PCR using iRepertoire HTBI primers. Using fastp trimming at Q25 and MiXCR clonotype assembly, TCRdb reanalyzed the public sequencing data and kept in-frame beta chains. Every CDR3 protein is listed once, alongside the most common genes and DNA of its rows. The sample table records approximately 560,000 distinct CDR3 sequences; about 15% of these occur just once. Together, the top ten hold 9.5% to 15% of the sample. The time point label for this specimen denotes: newly diagnosed GD, antithyroid drugs for less than 3 months. For both TCR sequencing and RNA sequencing, RNA was extracted from PBMCs in TRIzol.

The same sample was also used in a study of T cells in Graves' hyperthyroidism and ophthalmopathy.

The source material was peripheral blood mononuclear cells (PBMCs), sampled at new diagnosis, from a patient treated with antithyroid drugs. The receptor source for this set is a man between 18 and 35 years old with Graves disease. Donor details come from another sample of the same person, matched by shared clones.

This clonotype was recorded at least ten times. The chain recombines TRBV3-1 with TRBJ2-1; no clear D. V was pared by 4 bases and J by 7 bases, with 8 bases between. From germline, CDR1 is LGHDT and CDR2 YNNKEL (reference sequence). The CDR3 extends over 12 amino acids. The CDR3 DNA reads as TGTGCCAGCAGCCTACATGGAAATGAGCAGTTCTTC. This gives the protein CASSLHGNEQFF.

The chain joins TRBV10-3 to TRBJ1-5, with a weak D call TRBD1 (5 bases). V was shortened by 2 bases and J by 3 bases, with 8 bases between the two germline ends. CDR3 length: 14 amino acids. Germline V gene lookup returns CDR1 ENHRY and CDR2 SYGVKD. The DNA for the CDR3 is TGTGCCATCAGTGAGGGGGGGAACAATCAGCCCCAGCATTTT. This codes for CAISEGGNNQPQHF.

V and J are TRBV27 and TRBJ2-3, with D perhaps assigned TRBD1 or TRBD2 (5 bases each). The CDR3 sequence is 15 residues long. CDR1 is MNHEY and CDR2 is SMNVEV in the germline V gene (reference sequence). V gave up 7 bases and J gave up 0 bases, with 14 bases separating them. CDR3 nucleotides: TGTGCCAGCACCCTGAGGGGCCCTAGCACAGATACGCAGTATTTT. The encoded protein is CASTLRGPSTDTQYF.

A remark on this clonotype: Possible read error: a much larger clone is one base away. The chain has TRBV3-1 and TRBJ2-5; unclear D gene. Germline V gene lookup returns CDR1 LGHDT and CDR2 YNNKEL (reference sequence). CDR3 length: 15 amino acids. With 4 bases removed from V and 2 bases from J, the gap between germline ends came to 14 bases. CDR3 DNA: TGTGCCAGCAGCCCAGAGAGTGGCAGACAAGAGACCCAGTACTTC. Translating it yields CASSPESGRQETQYF.

This rearrangement joins TRBV12-3 or TRBV12-4 to TRBJ2-1; 7 bases map to TRBD2. V dropped 5 bases and J dropped 8; count of bases not matched to a gene: 18. The CDR3 consists of 17 residues. The CDR3 loop reads CASSLGTSGGRVDEQFF. DNA of the CDR3: TGTGCCAGCAGTCTTGGGACCTCCGGAGGGAGGGTTGATGAGCAGTTCTTC.

This chain's CDR3 is CSVTGEGSYGYTF. In DNA, the CDR3 is TGCAGCGTAACAGGGGAAGGGAGCTATGGCTACACCTTC. The chain uses TRBV29-1 and TRBJ1-2; 7 bases match TRBD1. V lost 6 bases to trimming and J lost 4 bases; unmatched junction nucleotides: 8. The germline V gene has CDR1 SQVTM and CDR2 ANQGSEA. The CDR3 length is 13 residues.

The genes are TRBV11-3 and TRBJ2-5, with D perhaps matching TRBD2 (5 bases). The V end lost 3 bases, the J end lost 1 base, and 21 bases lay between the germline ends. CDR1 and CDR2 (germline): SGHNT, YENEEA. The length of the CDR3 is 18 residues. CDR3 loop: CASSFSRGMGPLQETQYF. DNA for the CDR3: TGTGCCAGCAGCTTCTCTCGAGGGATGGGTCCCCTCCAAGAGACCCAGTACTTC. The whole variable domain, filled in from reference TRBV11-3 and TRBJ2-5, reads EAGVVQSPRYKIIEKKQPVAFWCNPISGHNTLYWYLQNLGQGPELLIRYENEEAVDDSQLPKDRFSAERLKGVDSTLKIQPAELGDSAVYLCASSFSRGMGPLQETQYFGPGTRLLVL.

The chain employs TRBV9 and TRBJ2-7, with TRBD2 identical over 13 bases. The germline CDR1 and CDR2 sequences are SGDLS and YYNGEE. V lost 3 bases and J lost 4; bases outside the gene matches: 7. CDR3 size: 16 residues. CDR3 sequence: CASSATLAGGFYEQYF. The CDR3 bases are TGTGCCAGCAGCGCGACACTAGCGGGAGGGTTTTACGAGCAGTACTTC.

Remarks on this clonotype: It may be a read error: a sequence one base away is much more abundant. The genes are TRBV9 and TRBJ2-1; D perhaps matches TRBD1 (6 bases). Germline loops: CDR1 SGDLS, CDR2 YYNGEE. The CDR3 loop spans 14 amino acids. The V and J ends lost 3 bases and 10 bases respectively, with 17 bases between them. The CDR3 DNA reads TGTGCCAGCAGCGCTGGGGGCAACGCTTACGAGCAGTTCTTC. This codes for CASSAGGNAYEQFF.

There are many counts of this clonotype. The DNA of the CDR3 is TGCAGTGCCAAATACAGGGAAGTAGGGGAGACCCAGTACTTC. This codes for CSAKYREVGETQYF. The chain employs TRBV20-1 and TRBJ2-5, with D tentatively TRBD1 (6 bases). CDR1 is DFQATT and CDR2 is SNEGSKA in the germline V gene (reference sequence). V dropped 6 bases and J dropped 5 bases, with 19 bases sitting between them. The CDR3 consists of 14 residues.

This clonotype was counted at least ten times. V and J are TRBV6-1 and TRBJ2-7; 7 nucleotides line up with TRBD2. Losses at the gene ends were 2 bases for V and 0 bases for J; bases not matched to a gene: 4. This CDR3 comprises 15 residues. The germline V gene encodes CDR1 MNHNS and CDR2 SASEGT. The CDR3 DNA sequence: TGTGCCAGCAGTGAACGTCCTAGCGGCTCCTACGAGCAGTACTTC. It codes for CASSERPSGSYEQYF.

This clonotype was detected many times. The chain recombines TRBV3-1 with TRBJ2-1; 10 nucleotides agree with TRBD2. V was pared by 0 bases and J by 1 base, with 12 bases of the junction left unmatched. Looked up from germline, CDR1 is LGHDT and CDR2 is YNNKEL (reference sequence). The CDR3 spans 20 residues. CDR3: CASSQDLTSGPPFSYNEQFF. The CDR3 nucleotides read TGTGCCAGCAGCCAAGACCTGACTAGCGGGCCCCCTTTTTCCTACAATGAGCAGTTCTTC.

This clonotype was seen ten or more times. V usage is TRBV28 and J usage is TRBJ2-1, with a tentative D call TRBD1 (6 bases). The J call is in doubt because the DNA end fits TRBJ2-5 better. This CDR3 spans 13 amino acids. CDR1 and CDR2 from the germline V gene are MDHEN and SYDVKM. The CDR3 bases are TGTGCCAGCAACCCAGGGGAGTTTGAGACCCAGTACTTC. Its translation is CASNPGEFETQYF.

In this sample, this clonotype turned up a few times. The V and J genes are TRBV6-1 and TRBJ2-5; 8 nucleotides align to TRBD2. The J call may be in error: the DNA end matches TRBJ2-1 better. This CDR3 is built from 15 residues. Looked up from germline, CDR1 is MNHNS and CDR2 is SASEGT. CDR3 sequence (DNA): TGTGCCAGCAGTTATACTAGCGGAGGATACAATGAGCAGTTCTTC. It is translated as CASSYTSGGYNEQFF.

Ten or more counts support this clonotype. V and J are TRBV27 and TRBJ1-5; 12 bases agree with TRBD1. This CDR3 has 16 amino acids. Germline CDR1 is MNHEY and CDR2 is SMNVEV (reference sequence). The ends lost 4 bases at V and 3 bases at J; junction bases unmatched: 4. The CDR3 DNA sequence: TGTGCCAGCAGTTCCGGGACAGGGGGCCTCAATCAGCCCCAGCATTTT. Its translation is CASSSGTGGLNQPQHF.

In this sample, this clonotype turned up a few times. The V and J genes are TRBV4-1 and TRBJ2-1; maybe TRBD2 (6 bases). The CDR3 covers 16 residues. The V end was cut by 4 bases, the J end by 1 base, with 14 bases between. Germline values: CDR1 MGHRA, CDR2 YSYEKL. DNA for the CDR3: TGCGCCAGCAGCCGGAGGGACGGGAGATCCTACAATGAGCAGTTCTTC. Amino acid sequence: CASSRRDGRSYNEQFF.

The chain has TRBV19 and TRBJ2-1, with a tentative D call TRBD1 (5 bases). Germline V gene data show CDR1 as LNHDA and CDR2 as SQIVND (reference sequence). The CDR3 sequence is 15 residues long. V lost 2 bases, J lost 4 bases, and 12 bases lay in between. The CDR3 DNA follows: TGTGCCAGTAGTATATTGGGGCTAGGATACAATGAGCAGTTCTTC. This translates into CASSILGLGYNEQFF. The whole variable domain, remainder taken from reference TRBV19 and TRBJ2-1, is DGGITQSPKYLFRKEGQNVTLSCEQNLNHDAMYWYRQDPGQGLRLIYYSQIVNDFQKGDIAEGYSVSREKKESFPLTVTSAQKNPTAFYLCASSILGLGYNEQFFGPGTRLTVL.

The table lists this clonotype with many counts. J is TRBJ1-1 and V is TRBV6-2 or TRBV6-3; 10 bases are a match to TRBD1. The CDR3 spans 15 residues. Germline V CDR1 and CDR2: MNHEY, SVGEGT. V shed 0 bases, J shed 7 bases, and the junction held 5 bases outside the gene matches. The CDR3 DNA sequence: TGTGCCAGCAGTTACTCGGGACAGGGGAGCAGTGAAGCTTTCTTT. This codes for CASSYSGQGSSEAFF.